Below are 25 T cell receptor beta chains sequenced from a single sample in a study of blood T cell repertoires in COVID-19. Assay: immunoSEQ multiplex PCR; the TCRdb copy retains only in-frame clones and omits some. The sample yields roughly 41,000 clones, about 88% seen once. The sample taken for sequencing was peripheral blood. The origin of the receptors is a man in his sixties with active COVID-19.

This clone was counted only a few times. The V and J genes are TRBV3-1 (or the pseudogene TRBV3-2) and TRBJ2-2; D perhaps matches TRBD2 (6 bases). This CDR3 is 16 amino acids long. CDR1 is LGHDT, CDR2 YNNKEL, per germline (reference sequence). V lost 1 base, J lost 6 bases, and 15 bases lay in between. The CDR3, as DNA: TGTGCCAGCAGCCAAGCCCAGCGGAGGGAGGCCGGGGAGCTGTTTTTT. Its translation: CASSQAQRREAGELFF.

The chain is built from TRBV4-1 and TRBJ2-1; D not resolved. This CDR3 is 13 amino acids long. V was trimmed by 3 bases and J by 8 bases, leaving 11 bases between them. CDR1 MGHRA and CDR2 YSYEKL come from the germline V gene. CDR3: CASSQTLGYEQFF. The CDR3 DNA sequence: TGCGCCAGCAGCCAGACCCTAGGCTATGAGCAGTTCTTC.

The gene calls are TRBV2 and TRBJ2-5, with D unresolved. The germline V and J ends were trimmed by 10 bases and 0 bases, with 6 bases remaining between them. The CDR3 totals 11 residues. In germline, CDR1 is SNHLY, CDR2 FYNNEI. In nucleotides, the CDR3 is TGTGCCACCGCGTACCAAGAGACCCAGTACTTC. Translating gives CATAYQETQYF.

V is TRBV5-4 and J is TRBJ2-5; 8 nucleotides agree with TRBD2. The CDR3 sequence is 15 residues long. CDR1 is SGHNT, CDR2 YYREEE, per germline (reference sequence). J was trimmed by 1 base and V by 4 bases; bases with no gene match: 6. The DNA for the CDR3 is TGTGCCAGCAGCACCCCTCTAGCGGGCCAAGAGACCCAGTACTTC. Translating it yields CASSTPLAGQETQYF.

The chain employs TRBV7-2 and TRBJ1-1, with a possible D match to TRBD1 (6 bases). Germline V gene sequence: CDR1 SGHTA, CDR2 FQGNSA. CDR3 length: 15 residues. Trimming removed 5 bases from V and 5 bases from J, with 18 bases in between. The CDR3 spells CASSAQGRGSTEAFF. The CDR3 bases are TGTGCCAGCAGCGCCCAGGGGAGGGGGAGTACTGAAGCTTTCTTT.

The rearrangement joins TRBV4-3 to TRBJ2-1, with TRBD1 as a possible D gene (5 bases). V lost 0 bases, J lost 4 bases, and 10 bases lay in between. The germline V gene has CDR1 LGHNA and CDR2 YSLEER. The CDR3 contains 15 residues. CDR3 region: CASSQDGASYNEQFF. As DNA, the CDR3 is TGCGCCAGCAGCCAAGATGGGGCCAGTTACAATGAGCAGTTCTTC.

This chain joins TRBV4-1 and TRBJ2-2; 8 nucleotides match TRBD2. The germline V gene has CDR1 MGHRA and CDR2 YSYEKL. This CDR3 spans 16 amino acids. Trimming at V came to 1 base and at J to 6 bases, leaving 7 bases not matched to a gene. Here the CDR3 DNA reads TGCGCCAGCAGCCAAGTAGGTTCGGGAGGGGCCGGGGAGCTGTTTTTT. This gives the protein CASSQVGSGGAGELFF.

V and J are TRBV14 and TRBJ2-2, with 10 bases fitting TRBD2. The CDR3 spans 17 residues. Trimming took 0 bases from V and 5 from J; bases not matched to a gene: 6. Germline CDR1 is SGHDN and CDR2 is FVKESK. The DNA of the CDR3 is TGTGCCAGCAGCCAAGATCTTCTAGCGGGAGTTACCGGGGAGCTGTTTTTT. This translates into CASSQDLLAGVTGELFF. The full variable domain, rest sourced from reference TRBV14 and TRBJ2-2, is EAGVTQFPSHSVIEKGQTVTLRCDPISGHDNLYWYRRVMGKEIKFLLHFVKESKQDESGMPNNRFLAERTGGTYSTLKVQPAELEDSGVYFCASSQDLLAGVTGELFFGEGSRLTVL.

The chain is built from TRBV18 and TRBJ1-1; D is unresolved. The V end lost 4 bases, the J end lost 2 bases, and 8 bases lay between the germline ends. This CDR3 has 13 amino acids. Per germline, CDR1 KGHSH and CDR2 LQKENI. CDR3 region: CASSREPNTEAFF. CDR3 coding DNA: TGTGCCAGCTCACGGGAGCCTAACACTGAAGCTTTCTTT.

The chain combines TRBV7-3 with TRBJ2-3; 16 nucleotides agree with TRBD2. The junction had 13 bases not matched to a gene; V was cut back by 2 bases and J by 5 bases. CDR1 and CDR2 from the germline V gene are SGHTA and FQGTGA. This CDR3 spans 20 amino acids. The DNA for the CDR3 is TGTGCCAGCAGCTTAGAGGGACTAGCGGGAGGGGTGAGCGAGGAAGATACGCAGTATTTT. It yields the protein CASSLEGLAGGVSEEDTQYF.

The CDR3 spells CASSLDSDRVLFQFAETQYF. The CDR3 nucleotides are TGTGCCAGCAGCTTAGACTCGGACAGGGTGCTTTTCCAGTTCGCGGAGACCCAGTACTTC. The chain uses TRBV11-2 and TRBJ2-5; 8 bases fit TRBD1. V gave up 0 bases and J gave up 5 bases; unmatched junction bases: 20. Germline CDR1 reads SGHAT; CDR2 reads FQNNGV. This CDR3 is 20 amino acids long. The entire variable domain, with the rest obtained from reference TRBV11-2 and TRBJ2-5, is as follows: EAGVAQSPRYKIIEKRQSVAFWCNPISGHATLYWYQQILGQGPKLLIQFQNNGVVDDSQLPKDRFSAERLKGVDSTLKIQPAKLEDSAVYLCASSLDSDRVLFQFAETQYFGPGTRLLVL.

This clone is a singleton in its sample. The chain is built from TRBV28 and TRBJ2-7, with D possibly matching TRBD1 (6 bases). Trimming removed 1 base at V and 2 bases at J, with 9 bases between. The CDR3 contains 14 residues. Germline V lookup: CDR1 MDHEN, CDR2 SYDVKM. The CDR3 is CASSLSYRAYEQYF. CDR3 DNA sequence: TGTGCCAGCAGTTTATCTTACAGGGCCTACGAGCAGTACTTC.

This clone has only a few counts. The CDR3 spells CASKRWEDTGELFF. The CDR3 DNA sequence: TGTGCCAGTAAACGGTGGGAGGACACCGGGGAGCTGTTTTTT. The chain uses TRBV19 and TRBJ2-2, with D perhaps TRBD2 (6 bases). V was shortened by 7 bases and J by 3 bases, with 12 bases between the two germline ends. Germline CDR1 reads LNHDA; CDR2 reads SQIVND (reference sequence). The CDR3 contains 14 residues.

V is TRBV5-6 and J is TRBJ2-1; 8 positions agree with TRBD2. Germline V gives CDR1 SGHDT, CDR2 YYEEEE. The junction had 4 bases not matched to a gene; V was cut back by 0 bases and J by 5 bases. CDR3 length: 15 residues. CDR3 coding DNA: TGTGCCAGCAGCTTGGCCATGGGACTAGACAATGAGCAGTTCTTC. Translation gives CASSLAMGLDNEQFF.

This clone has more than one count but fewer than ten. This chain joins TRBV7-2 and TRBJ1-5; D possibly corresponds to TRBD1 (5 bases). Germline CDR1 is SGHTA and CDR2 is FQGNSA. Between the trimmed V and J ends, which lost 3 bases and 5 bases, there was a span of 14 bases. CDR3 size: 15 residues. This chain's CDR3 is CASSFRTGGDQPQHF. As DNA, the CDR3 is TGTGCCAGCAGCTTCAGAACAGGTGGGGATCAGCCCCAGCATTTT.

The chain recombines TRBV12-5 with TRBJ2-2, with 14 bases matching TRBD2. CDR3 length equals 19 residues. CDR1 LGHNT and CDR2 FRNRAP come from the germline V gene. V was clipped by 0 bases and J by 1 base; unmatched bases: 4. Here the CDR3 reads CASGLVQGLAGVNTGELFF. The CDR3 nucleotides are TGTGCTAGTGGTTTGGTACAGGGACTAGCGGGAGTGAACACCGGGGAGCTGTTTTTT.

The genes are TRBV7-2 and TRBJ2-7; TRBD2 aligns across 7 bases. This CDR3 region has 13 residues. V shed 5 bases, J shed 4 bases, and the junction held 5 bases outside the gene matches. Germline lookup yields CDR1 SGHTA and CDR2 FQGNSA. The CDR3 DNA reads as TGTGCCAGCAGCGTGGGAGGGCCTTACGAGCAGTACTTC. Amino acids: CASSVGGPYEQYF.

The gene calls are TRBV25-1 and TRBJ1-1; D gene uncertain. There are 15 residues in the CDR3. V lost 5 bases, J lost 0 bases, and 13 bases lay in between. Germline values: CDR1 MGHDK, CDR2 SYGVNS. The CDR3 DNA is TGTGCCAGCAGTCCCCGGACGGACTTGAACACTGAAGCTTTCTTT. Amino acids: CASSPRTDLNTEAFF.

The rearrangement links TRBV5-1 to TRBJ2-1, with 7 nucleotides matching TRBD2. There are 15 residues in the CDR3. CDR1 and CDR2 (germline): SGHRS, YFSETQ. V dropped 0 bases and J dropped 9; count of bases not matched to a gene: 9. As DNA, the CDR3 is TGCGCCAGCAGCTTGGAGAGGACTAGTGGCGGTGAGCAGTTCTTC. It yields the protein CASSLERTSGGEQFF.

In this sample, this clone turned up once. The rearrangement joins TRBV27 to TRBJ1-1; 10 bases map to TRBD1. J was trimmed by 5 bases and V by 11 bases; bases with no gene match: 5. Germline loops: CDR1 MNHEY, CDR2 SMNVEV (reference sequence). This CDR3 comprises 12 residues. This CDR3 reads CACDRGHTEAFF. For the CDR3, the DNA is TGTGCCTGTGACAGGGGGCATACTGAAGCTTTCTTT.

The rearrangement links TRBV29-1 to TRBJ2-7, with D maybe TRBD2 (6 bases). The germline gives CDR1 SQVTM, CDR2 ANQGSEA. This CDR3 is 11 amino acids long. Trimming took off 4 bases at V and 2 bases at J, with 6 bases between the two ends. The CDR3 here is CSVAGAYEQYF. The CDR3 region has the DNA TGCAGCGTTGCGGGGGCCTACGAGCAGTACTTC.

The CDR3 nucleotides are TGCAGTGCTAGCGGGAGGGACATTCAGTACTTC. Its translation is CSASGRDIQYF. The rearrangement joins TRBV20-1 to TRBJ2-4; 8 bases line up with TRBD2. The germline CDR1 and CDR2 sequences are DFQATT and SNEGSKA (reference sequence). V gave up 3 bases and J gave up 8 bases; unmatched junction bases: 0. The CDR3 has 11 residues.

This clone was detected a few times. V gene TRBV11-2 combines with J gene TRBJ1-4, with D perhaps matching TRBD1 (6 bases). The germline CDR1 and CDR2 sequences are SGHAT and FQNNGV. Trimming took off 3 bases at V and 6 bases at J, with 14 bases between the two ends. The CDR3 sequence is 15 residues long. In nucleotides, the CDR3 is TGTGCCAGCAGCTTTGGCACAGGGATAGATGAAAAACTGTTTTTT. Its translation: CASSFGTGIDEKLFF.

V is TRBV7-3 and J is TRBJ1-1; D call uncertain. Germline assignment: CDR1 SGHTA and CDR2 FQGTGA. V was pared by 2 bases and J by 2 bases, with 12 bases between. This CDR3 comprises 15 residues. The CDR3 sequence: CASSLLGGSNTEAFF. The CDR3, as DNA: TGTGCCAGCAGCTTACTTGGCGGCTCCAACACTGAAGCTTTCTTT.

The rearrangement links TRBV6-6 to TRBJ1-2; the match to TRBD1 covers 7 bases. Germline V gene data show CDR1 as MNHNY and CDR2 as SVGAGI (reference sequence). After removal of 5 bases from V and 6 bases from J, the junction contained 6 bases not matched to a gene. The CDR3 totals 13 residues. CDR3 in DNA: TGTGCCAGCAGTCCACTGACAGGGAATGGCTACACCTTC. Translating it yields CASSPLTGNGYTF.